The next 23 T cell receptor beta chains were all read from a single sample in a study of shared clonotypes between healthy human individuals. Sequencing used immunoSEQ multiplex PCR; TCRdb keeps in-frame clones, though not all of them. Of about 2.1 million clones listed, around 93% are singletons. CD45RO negativity and positive selection for CCR7 defined naive CD8 cells, a population that excluded terminally differentiated effector memory CD45RA+ cells. The specimen sequenced was naive CD8+ T cells from PBMCs. These receptors were collected from a man aged 18 to 30 in good health. Some clones in this sample may be carry-over from other donors' samples.

The chain recombines TRBV7-8 with TRBJ2-7; 9 bases are shared with TRBD2. Germline V gene data show CDR1 as SGHVS and CDR2 as FQNEAQ. CDR3 length: 19 amino acids. V trimming: 5 bases; J trimming: 6 bases; junction bases outside the gene matches: 23. The CDR3 reads CASSRRMQGGRTSVSEQYF. The CDR3 coding sequence is TGTGCCAGCAGCCGTAGGATGCAGGGAGGGAGGACTAGCGTCTCCGAGCAGTACTTC.

This chain uses TRBV11-1 with TRBJ2-7; D gene ambiguous. This CDR3 is 13 amino acids long. V dropped 2 bases and J dropped 2 bases, with 7 bases sitting between them. The germline CDR1 and CDR2 sequences are SGHAT and FQDESV (reference sequence). Here the CDR3 reads CASSLTTAYEQYF. The CDR3, as DNA: TGTGCCAGCAGCTTAACTACCGCCTACGAGCAGTACTTC.

The CDR3 reads CASSSNREGTGELFF. The CDR3 bases are TGTGCCAGCAGCTCAAACAGGGAAGGGACCGGGGAGCTGTTTTTT. The chain uses TRBV7-9 and TRBJ2-2; TRBD1 might be the D (6 bases). Germline V gives CDR1 SEHNR, CDR2 FQNEAQ (reference sequence). The CDR3 covers 15 residues. V was cut by 4 bases and J by 5 bases, with 14 bases left in between.

This sequence joins TRBV5-4 and TRBJ1-2; D perhaps matches TRBD1 (5 bases). CDR1 is SGHNT, CDR2 YYREEE, per germline (reference sequence). Trimming cost V 4 bases and J 2 bases, with 18 bases left between them. The CDR3 contains 16 residues. Written as DNA, the CDR3 is TGTGCCAGCAGCACCCCAGGGCCCGCAGACAACTATGGCTACACCTTC. It codes for CASSTPGPADNYGYTF.

The V gene is TRBV6-5, the J gene TRBJ2-5; D possibly corresponds to TRBD1 (6 bases). CDR1 and CDR2 from the germline V gene are MNHEY and SVGAGI. V lost 4 bases, J lost 3 bases, and 9 bases lay in between. The CDR3 runs 13 residues. CDR3 nucleotide sequence: TGTGCCAGCAGTTTCGGACAGAAAGAGACCCAGTACTTC. It translates to CASSFGQKETQYF.

The chain joins TRBV7-2 to TRBJ2-4; TRBD2 matches 11 bases. Germline CDR1 reads SGHTA; CDR2 reads FQGNSA. J was trimmed by 6 bases and V by 1 base; bases with no gene match: 11. The CDR3 is made up of 18 amino acids. The CDR3 nucleotides are TGTGCCAGCAGCTTAGTTGGGCTAGCGGGAGGCCCAATAAACATTCAGTACTTC. Its translation: CASSLVGLAGGPINIQYF. Together with reference TRBV7-2 and TRBJ2-4, the CDR3 gives the full variable domain: GAGVSQSPSNKVTEKGKDVELRCDPISGHTALYWYRQSLGQGLEFLIYFQGNSAPDKSGLPSDRFSAERTGGSVSTLTIQRTQQEDSAVYLCASSLVGLAGGPINIQYFGAGTRLSVL.

V and J are TRBV7-2 and TRBJ1-2; D is unresolved. Looked up from germline, CDR1 is SGHTA and CDR2 is FQGNSA. The CDR3 length is 15 residues. V was pared by 0 bases and J by 6 bases, with 14 bases between. The CDR3 DNA follows: TGTGCCAGCAGCTTAGCCGTCCCCGACCCGAATGGCTACACCTTC. Residues: CASSLAVPDPNGYTF.

This clone was seen just once. The DNA of the CDR3 is TGTGCCAGCAGCTTAGGTGGGATCGGGGCCGGGATGAACACTGAAGCTTTCTTT. Its translation is CASSLGGIGAGMNTEAFF. V and J are TRBV7-2 and TRBJ1-1; perhaps TRBD1 as D (5 bases). The CDR3 extends over 18 amino acids. V dropped 1 base and J dropped 0 bases, with 18 bases sitting between them. The germline V gene encodes CDR1 SGHTA and CDR2 FQGNSA.

In its sample, this clone was seen once. The J gene is TRBJ2-5, the V gene TRBV20-1; no clear D. Trimming pared 6 bases from V and 7 bases from J, leaving 12 bases between. This CDR3 has 11 amino acids. CDR1 is DFQATT and CDR2 is SNEGSKA in the germline V gene (reference sequence). CDR3: CSARIAGTQYF. As DNA, the CDR3 is TGCAGTGCCCGGATAGCAGGGACCCAGTACTTC.

The chain combines TRBV15 with TRBJ1-1, with D tentatively TRBD1 (5 bases). Trimming took off 2 bases at V and 5 bases at J, with 18 bases between the two ends. This CDR3 is built from 16 residues. Germline CDR1 reads LNHNV; CDR2 reads YYDKDF (reference sequence). CDR3: CATSRSVGRGWTEAFF. Written as DNA, the CDR3 is TGTGCCACCAGCAGAAGCGTAGGGAGGGGATGGACTGAAGCTTTCTTT.

This chain connects TRBV5-6 to TRBJ1-4; maybe TRBD1 (5 bases). The germline gives CDR1 SGHDT, CDR2 YYEEEE. Trimming pared 4 bases from V and 5 bases from J, leaving 15 bases between. CDR3 length: 15 residues. The CDR3 sequence: CASSPGARGNEKLFF. Written as DNA, the CDR3 is TGTGCCAGCAGCCCCGGGGCCCGGGGAAATGAAAAACTGTTTTTT.

This chain joins TRBV19 and TRBJ2-7; D is unresolved. Germline assignment: CDR1 LNHDA and CDR2 SQIVND (reference sequence). The CDR3 runs 15 residues. Trimming shortened V by 3 bases and J by 5 bases, and 17 bases separated the two germline ends. In nucleotides, the CDR3 is TGTGCCAGTAGTATTAAAGCCCGCTTCGCGGACGAGCAGTACTTC. It yields the protein CASSIKARFADEQYF.

The chain links TRBV7-9 to TRBJ1-5; D possibly corresponds to TRBD1 (5 bases). V was clipped by 5 bases and J by 0 bases, with 17 bases between them. The CDR3 covers 17 residues. The V gene's germline CDR1 is SEHNR and CDR2 FQNEAQ (reference sequence). The CDR3 reads CASSGRRDGDSNQPQHF. DNA of the CDR3: TGTGCCAGCAGCGGAAGGAGGGACGGTGATAGCAATCAGCCCCAGCATTTT. Complete variable domain (other parts from reference TRBV7-9 and TRBJ1-5): DTGVSQNPRHKITKRGQNVTFRCDPISEHNRLYWYRQTLGQGPEFLTYFQNEAQLEKSRLLSDRFSAERPKGSFSTLEIQRTEQGDSAMYLCASSGRRDGDSNQPQHFGDGTRLSIL.

The gene calls are TRBV15 and TRBJ2-2, with 8 bases that match TRBD1. V trimming: 4 bases; J trimming: 0 bases; junction bases outside the gene matches: 4. The CDR3 extends over 16 amino acids. CDR1 LNHNV and CDR2 YYDKDF come from the germline V gene (reference sequence). CDR3 nucleotide sequence: TGTGCCACCAGCACCCGGGACAGGACGAACACCGGGGAGCTGTTTTTT. Translated, it gives CATSTRDRTNTGELFF.

J is TRBJ2-7 and V is TRBV7-2; TRBD1 agrees at 9 bases. This CDR3 region has 15 residues. The V gene's germline CDR1 is SGHTA and CDR2 FQGNSA. After removal of 4 bases from V and 3 bases from J, the junction contained 7 bases not matched to a gene. CDR3: CASSSRTGVVYEQYF. The CDR3 DNA reads as TGTGCCAGCAGCTCCAGGACAGGGGTCGTCTACGAGCAGTACTTC.

The rearrangement uses TRBV19 and TRBJ2-1, with 12 positions matching TRBD1. This CDR3 has 15 residues. V trimming: 6 bases; J trimming: 8 bases; junction bases outside the gene matches: 8. CDR1 and CDR2 (germline): LNHDA, SQIVND (reference sequence). Here the CDR3 DNA reads TGTGCCAGTAGACCTCCGGGACAGGGGGCCCATGAGCAGTTCTTC. Encoded protein: CASRPPGQGAHEQFF.

J is TRBJ2-5 and V is TRBV11-3; the D call may be TRBD1 or TRBD2 (6 bases each). Germline values: CDR1 SGHNT, CDR2 YENEEA. Trimming removed 4 bases from V and 5 bases from J, with 17 bases in between. This CDR3 contains 15 residues. In nucleotides, the CDR3 is TGTGCCAGCAGCTCCTACAGGGAGGCTGGGGAGACCCAGTACTTC. Residues: CASSSYREAGETQYF.

The chain is built from TRBV5-1 and TRBJ2-7; 7 positions match TRBD2. Germline loops: CDR1 SGHRS, CDR2 YFSETQ. The CDR3 extends over 15 amino acids. The junction had 9 bases not matched to a gene; V was cut back by 6 bases and J by 0 bases. The CDR3, as DNA: TGCGCCAGCAAACCCTCTACTAGCGTCTCCTACGAGCAGTACTTC. The encoded protein is CASKPSTSVSYEQYF.

Details on this clone: The identical CDR3 is also encoded by other nucleotide sequences in the sample. This CDR3 reads CASSLGGSEAFF. The CDR3, as DNA: TGTGCCAGCAGCTTGGGAGGATCCGAAGCTTTCTTT. The rearrangement joins TRBV7-3 to TRBJ1-1, with unresolved D. V was cut by 3 bases and J by 8 bases, with 10 bases left in between. The CDR3 length is 12 residues. CDR1 and CDR2 from the germline V gene are SGHTA and FQGTGA.

As to this clone: Other DNA sequences in the same sample also yield this CDR3. The chain combines TRBV7-9 with TRBJ1-5; D possibly corresponds to TRBD1 (5 bases). This CDR3 contains 13 residues. Trimming removed 6 bases at V and 2 bases at J, with 8 bases between. The germline V gene has CDR1 SEHNR and CDR2 FQNEAQ (reference sequence). In DNA, the CDR3 is TGTGCCAGCAGGGGGGGTGGCAATCAGCCCCAGCATTTT. This translates into CASRGGGNQPQHF.

The V and J genes are TRBV6-6 and TRBJ2-3; D gene uncertain. Trimming shortened V by 3 bases and J by 5 bases, and 18 bases separated the two germline ends. This CDR3 spans 16 amino acids. Germline V gene sequence: CDR1 MNHNY, CDR2 SVGAGI (reference sequence). The CDR3 nucleotides read TGTGCCAGCAGTTATCTCGGTCCACAACGAGGAGATACGCAGTATTTT. It codes for CASSYLGPQRGDTQYF.

This rearrangement joins TRBV27 to TRBJ1-5, with D unclear. This CDR3 region has 18 residues. Germline V lookup: CDR1 MNHEY, CDR2 SMNVEV (reference sequence). Trimming shortened V by 2 bases and J by 0 bases, and 17 bases separated the two germline ends. The CDR3 DNA sequence: TGTGCCAGCAGTTTACAGGTTCCGCGTATATATAGCAATCAGCCCCAGCATTTT. This encodes CASSLQVPRIYSNQPQHF.

The chain carries TRBV10-3 and TRBJ2-7; weak D call: TRBD2 (6 bases). Germline V gene lookup returns CDR1 ENHRY and CDR2 SYGVKD. The V and J ends lost 7 bases and 2 bases respectively, with 12 bases between them. CDR3 length: 13 residues. The CDR3 is CAIKGTLTYEQYF. The CDR3 coding sequence is TGTGCCATCAAAGGGACTTTAACCTACGAGCAGTACTTC.